This T cell receptor beta chain came from a study of blood T cell repertoires in COVID-19. Study-level information: Acute and convalescent COVID-19 specimens originated in the United States, Italy and Spain. The analysed material was cDNA or gDNA that came from T cells, B-cell-depleted T cells, or PBMCs.

In the original analysis: Reference gene primer amplification in the assay estimated nucleated cell counts. TCRdb's table, derived via immunoSEQ multiplex PCR, lists solely in-frame clones and lacks some. That table is the source of V, J and clone size, and D and trimming were worked out from the DNA. The table shows 150,000 to 170,000 clones, with roughly 78% occurring only once. Germline values: CDR1 LNHDA, CDR2 SQIVND (reference sequence). The CDR3 covers 15 residues. After removal of 1 base from V and 6 bases from J, the junction contained 5 bases not matched to a gene. V and J are TRBV19 and TRBJ1-1; 10 positions match TRBD1. Sequencing was carried out using peripheral blood. This clonotype originated in a man older than 75 with acute or convalescent COVID-19. The CDR3 DNA is TGTGCCAGTAGTATAGCCCGGGACAGGGGCCCTGAAGCTTTCTTT. As protein: CASSIARDRGPEAFF.